Listed below are T cell receptor beta chains from one sample, sequenced in a study of blood T cell repertoires in COVID-19. Clones were read by immunoSEQ multiplex PCR, and TCRdb kept only the in-frame ones, dropping some. The table includes about 330,000 clones, around 89% detected once. The sample consisted of peripheral blood. The source is a man younger than 35 who had recovered from COVID-19. CDR3s leave out the opening cysteine and the closing phenylalanine or tryptophan. Fields, in order: J gene, D gene, V gene, CDR3 protein. The D gene is left open where the match is weak.

j_call: TRBJ1-1
d_call: TRBD1
v_call: TRBV5-1
cdr3_aa: ASSLTGANTEAF

j_call: TRBJ1-2
d_call: TRBD1
v_call: TRBV5-1
cdr3_aa: ASSLVSGGYGYT

j_call: TRBJ2-7
d_call: TRBD1
v_call: TRBV6-6
cdr3_aa: ASIAFDRAAYEQY

j_call: TRBJ2-7
d_call: .
v_call: TRBV27
cdr3_aa: ASSLSRSYEQY

j_call: TRBJ2-1
d_call: TRBD2
v_call: TRBV9
cdr3_aa: ASSASGRSSYNEQF

j_call: TRBJ1-5
d_call: .
v_call: TRBV25-1
cdr3_aa: ASSEGGGSVNQPQH

j_call: TRBJ2-1
d_call: .
v_call: TRBV19
cdr3_aa: ASMVRDNEQF

j_call: TRBJ2-1
d_call: .
v_call: TRBV6-2/TRBV6-3
cdr3_aa: ASSYTADEQF

j_call: TRBJ2-2
d_call: .
v_call: TRBV5-1
cdr3_aa: ASRGNTGELF

j_call: TRBJ1-1
d_call: .
v_call: TRBV2
cdr3_aa: ASSDYSLNTEAF

j_call: TRBJ2-3
d_call: TRBD1
v_call: TRBV5-1
cdr3_aa: ASSFGTGKIQY

j_call: TRBJ2-1
d_call: .
v_call: TRBV21-1
cdr3_aa: ASLKGASGGANEQF

j_call: TRBJ2-3
d_call: TRBD2
v_call: TRBV27
cdr3_aa: ASKDWGRGEADTQY

j_call: TRBJ2-3
d_call: .
v_call: TRBV24-1
cdr3_aa: ATSDRTGTSTDTQY

j_call: TRBJ1-1
d_call: .
v_call: TRBV5-1
cdr3_aa: ASSKEGGDTEAF

j_call: TRBJ1-1
d_call: .
v_call: TRBV4-1
cdr3_aa: ASSLSTVSFEAF

j_call: TRBJ2-7
d_call: TRBD1
v_call: TRBV6-1
cdr3_aa: ASSERTGALSYEQY

j_call: TRBJ1-2
d_call: .
v_call: TRBV6-6
cdr3_aa: ASSSPSSYGYT

j_call: TRBJ2-7
d_call: .
v_call: TRBV4-2
cdr3_aa: ASSQVSKTRTYEQY

j_call: TRBJ2-3
d_call: .
v_call: TRBV11-3
cdr3_aa: ASSYRPARARVSTDTQY

j_call: TRBJ1-6
d_call: .
v_call: TRBV7-2
cdr3_aa: ASSSDSFGYSPLH

j_call: TRBJ1-2
d_call: .
v_call: TRBV18
cdr3_aa: ASSPEAGAEGYT